This T cell receptor (beta chain) was identified during a study of blood T cell repertoires in COVID-19. In the study overall: From the United States, Italy and Spain came samples of acute and convalescent COVID-19. In each case, the material was cDNA or gDNA derived from T cells, B-cell-depleted T cells, or PBMCs.

This clone was recorded many times. Clones were sequenced by immunoSEQ multiplex PCR, and TCRdb holds only the in-frame ones, with some missing. Among approximately 150,000 clones listed, more than 75% were seen once. Sequenced: peripheral blood. This receptor was taken from a man between 35 and 55 years old with acute or convalescent COVID-19.

CDR3 protein: CASTPSGWVITEAFF. For the CDR3, the DNA is TGTGCCAGTACCCCCTCAGGGTGGGTGATCACTGAAGCTTTCTTT. V and J are TRBV19 and TRBJ1-1, with a possible D match to TRBD1 (5 bases). The CDR3 extends over 15 amino acids. The V gene lost 7 bases and the J gene lost 4 bases, with 19 bases spanning the gap. Germline CDR1 reads LNHDA; CDR2 reads SQIVND (reference sequence).